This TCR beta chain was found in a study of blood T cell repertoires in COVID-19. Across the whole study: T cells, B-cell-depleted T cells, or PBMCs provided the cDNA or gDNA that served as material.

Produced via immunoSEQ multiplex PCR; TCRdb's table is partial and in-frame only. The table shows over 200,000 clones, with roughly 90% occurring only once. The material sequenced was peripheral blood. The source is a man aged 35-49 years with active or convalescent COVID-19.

The CDR3 DNA reads TGTGCCAGCAGCTTAGAGGCGGGACCGCTGAACACTGAAGCTTTCTTT. This encodes CASSLEAGPLNTEAFF. This chain uses TRBV7-6 with TRBJ1-1, with D maybe TRBD1 (5 bases). Trimming took 1 base from V and 0 from J, leaving 12 bases between them. CDR1 SGHVS and CDR2 FNYEAQ come from the germline V gene. The CDR3 extends over 16 amino acids.